This T cell receptor beta chain was recorded in a study of T cell repertoires in cytomegalovirus infection. Overall study context: Based on public TCR beta signatures, there were indications of CMV infection and of a matching HLA type. Broader study findings: Cumulative frequency of public TCR beta families picked out carriers of CMV plus the relevant HLA. Within the response measured ex vivo, HLA-C-restricted CMV-specific TCR beta clonotypes were dominant.

Trimming cost V 4 bases and J 5 bases, with 12 bases left between them. CDR1 and CDR2 from the germline V gene are SEHNR and FQNEAQ (reference sequence). The CDR3 consists of 14 residues. TCRdb re-derived calls from the reads in MiXCR, one entry per CDR3 protein. The table lists 300,000 to 400,000 distinct CDR3 sequences, roughly 9.5% of them singletons. Turning to this clonotype: Its cognate antigen is unknown.

The sample was PBMCs. This chain links TRBV7-9 with TRBJ2-4, with D possibly being TRBD1 or TRBD2 (5 bases each). This clonotype was sampled from a human donor in good health (CMV status not recorded). Some clones in this sample may be carry-over from other donors' samples. The CDR3 coding sequence is TGTGCCAGCAGCTCCCCGCTGGGGGAAAACATTCAGTACTTC. It specifies CASSSPLGENIQYF. The entire variable domain, with the rest obtained from reference TRBV7-9 and TRBJ2-4, is as follows: DTGVSQNPRHKITKRGQNVTFRCDPISEHNRLYWYRQTLGQGPEFLTYFQNEAQLEKSRLLSDRFSAERPKGSFSTLEIQRTEQGDSAMYLCASSSPLGENIQYFGAGTRLSVL.